The present entry profiles one TCR beta chain with its context. The sample is drawn from a study of blood T cell repertoires in COVID-19. Across the whole study: T cells, B-cell-depleted T cells, or PBMCs supplied cDNA or gDNA.

Per the original methods: Amplification of reference gene primers was used by the study to estimate nucleated cell counts. Measured with immunoSEQ multiplex PCR; TCRdb has only the in-frame clones, and not every one. Clone size and the V and J calls come from that table; the DNA yielded D and trimming. The sample lists over 150,000 clones; around 83% were seen once. Germline values: CDR1 MGHRA, CDR2 YSYEKL. Trimming removed 4 bases at V and 4 bases at J, with 13 bases between. This CDR3 is built from 14 residues. Those enrolled in Seattle joined during active infection and were followed longitudinally afterward.

Sample: peripheral blood. The receptor's source is a woman in her sixties or seventies with COVID-19, enrolled during active disease. The chain couples TRBV4-1 to TRBJ1-1; D call uncertain. The CDR3 DNA reads as TGCGCCAGCAGCCGCGGGGAACTGAGCACTGAAGCTTTCTTT. It is translated as CASSRGELSTEAFF.